This is a list of T cell receptor beta chains from one sample in a study of cytomegalovirus exposure and HLA in healthy donors. TCRdb's copy holds only in-frame clones and misses some; the assay was immunoSEQ multiplex PCR. The data contain about 83,000 clones, less than 85% of them singletons. The sample was PBMCs. The source is a man aged 60 to 75 in good health and CMV-seronegative. Each CDR3 is given with its conserved first and last residue.

V	J	CDR3
TRBV2	TRBJ2-2	CASSAGRGELFF
TRBV10-1	TRBJ2-7	CASSESSGSREQYF
TRBV18	TRBJ2-3	CASSPSPPGGNTDTQYF
TRBV7-3	TRBJ2-3	CASSLNNGGATDTQYF
TRBV25-1	TRBJ2-1	CASSDPGGHNEQFF
TRBV6-1	TRBJ2-1	CASSAPGQGYYNEQFF
TRBV5-1	TRBJ2-7	CASSLGAGAGEQYF
TRBV7-8	TRBJ2-7	CASSLAQIFGEQYF
TRBV5-1	TRBJ1-1	CASSHTPGNIMNTEAFF
TRBV18	TRBJ2-2	CASSPPRDRLTGELFF
TRBV7-8	TRBJ2-7	CASQPRGNSYEQYF
TRBV19	TRBJ2-3	CASSTPGAGGTDTQYF
TRBV12-5	TRBJ2-5	CASGLGLAGKETQYF
TRBV9	TRBJ1-2	CASSPEGIPGGYTF
TRBV29-1	TRBJ1-3	CSIEPRGRGNTIYF
TRBV19	TRBJ1-5	CASSGTANQPQHF
TRBV4-1	TRBJ2-3	CASSQVGTDTQYF
TRBV6-1	TRBJ1-5	CASSARGWAQHF
TRBV6-5	TRBJ2-7	CASSRSGGYEQYF
TRBV29-1	TRBJ1-6	CSVGPGGDSPLHF
TRBV2	TRBJ2-3	CASSDVAGGDTQYF
TRBV7-6	TRBJ1-1	CASSSGGGWTEAFF
TRBV7-7	TRBJ1-3	CASSQGSGGPSSGNTIYF
TRBV5-1	TRBJ1-1	CASSFSTDTEAFF